This paragraph covers one T cell receptor beta chain sequence. The data belong to a study of cytomegalovirus exposure and HLA in healthy donors. Primers included in the PCR were 60 Vbeta and 13 Jbeta primers. In the source study's methods: Later, an analysis found about 83 million unique TCR beta chains, and around 10 million of these were shared. Clones were read by immunoSEQ multiplex PCR, and TCRdb kept only the in-frame ones, dropping some. D and trimming were read from the DNA, whereas the V and J calls and clone size are those reported in that table. Of roughly 120,000 clones in the sample, approximately 70% were seen once. Sequencing was performed on PBMCs. The sequence was collected from a man in his forties in good health and CMV-seronegative.

Here the CDR3 reads CASSDRGIGQPQHF. CDR3 coding DNA: TGTGCCAGCAGTGACAGGGGGATTGGACAGCCCCAGCATTTT. The chain combines TRBV2 with TRBJ1-5; 7 bases align to TRBD1. The germline V gene has CDR1 SNHLY and CDR2 FYNNEI. The CDR3 covers 14 residues. The trim removed 3 bases at V and 7 bases at J, leaving 6 bases unmatched.